A selection of T cell receptor beta chains follows, all from one sample in a study of shared clonotypes between healthy human individuals. Method: immunoSEQ multiplex PCR; TCRdb's copy keeps in-frame clones and lacks some. This table holds approximately 1,500,000 clones, 96% found once. The sequenced material came from naive CD4+ T cells sorted from blood. These TCRs come from a man aged 25 to 45 in good health. The CDR3 runs from the conserved cysteine through the conserved F or W.

V,CDR3
TRBV2,CASMGDPGQFF
TRBV7-3,CASSSGQGSQETQYF
TRBV19,CASSQRRTDEQYF
TRBV6-5,CASSTTGILETQYF
TRBV7-9,CASSRRVSGANVLTF
TRBV6-1,CASSERGNTIYF
TRBV9,CASSVGGKGLSTGELFF
TRBV10-2,CASMGGANQPQHF
TRBV18,CASSPPRGQSYEQYF
TRBV19,CASSLVGGSSTDTQYF
TRBV7-2,CASSLISGSSNEQFF